The following is a T cell receptor beta chain sequence with its context. As yet, its antigen is unknown. MiXCR, applied by TCRdb to the 5' RACE reads, yields one record per CDR3 protein. The sample lists 400,000 or so distinct CDR3 sequences, around a fifth occurring once. The data originate from a study of T-cell memory formation after mild COVID-19. Study summary: There were largely donor-specific TCR clusters. Findings and limits, study-wide: Clones shrinking from day 15 to 85 showed even CD4/CD8 mixes; later expanders tilted CD4+. Certain responding clones were present in pre-infection memory, suggesting participation of cross-reactive memory.

The CDR3 runs to 14 residues. The V gene's germline CDR1 is SEHNR and CDR2 FQNEAQ (reference sequence). Trimming left V 10 bases short and J 0 bases short, with 14 bases between. The clonotype was recovered from an adult woman who had mild COVID-19 (a few samples of this study predate the infection). Cell type and time point are not known. The specimen was PBMCs or a T cell subset sorted from them (not recorded which). This chain connects TRBV7-9 to TRBJ2-3; TRBD2 is a possible D gene (6 bases). The CDR3 spells CAISRGGSTDTQYF. Here the CDR3 DNA reads TGTGCCATCTCGCGGGGCGGCAGCACAGATACGCAGTATTTT.